This T cell receptor (beta chain) was sequenced for a study of T-cell memory formation after mild COVID-19. From the 5' RACE reads, TCRdb called clonotypes with MiXCR, one entry per CDR3 protein. The sample gives a few hundred thousand distinct CDR3 sequences, less than 25% of which show up once; around 7.7% is in the top ten. This clonotype was seen at least ten times. V gave up 1 base and J gave up 1 base, with 9 bases separating them. The CDR3 loop spans 15 amino acids. The V gene's germline CDR1 is MGHRA and CDR2 YSYEKL. This chain connects TRBV4-1 to TRBJ2-3; TRBD1 or TRBD2 may be the D gene (6 bases each). Sequencing used PBMCs or a T cell subset sorted from them (not recorded which). The sequence was obtained from an adult woman who had mild COVID-19 (a few samples of this study predate the infection). Cell type and time point are not known. CDR3 sequence: CASSQAGAGTDTQYF. The CDR3 nucleotides are TGCGCCAGCAGCCAAGCGGGGGCCGGCACAGATACGCAGTATTTT.